This TCR beta chain was recovered during a study of blood T cell repertoires in COVID-19. Participant-given clinical history determined each cohort assignment. V trimming: 7 bases; J trimming: 10 bases; junction bases outside the gene matches: 2. Germline V lookup: CDR1 SNHLY, CDR2 FYNNEI. The CDR3 sequence is 11 residues long. Method: immunoSEQ multiplex PCR; TCRdb's copy keeps in-frame clones and lacks some. The sample contains some 240,000 clones, around 81% of which appear only once. The origin of this receptor is a man aged 45-65 years who had recovered from COVID-19. The sequencing sample was made of PBMCs or T cells enriched from blood (not recorded which). The chain carries TRBV2 and TRBJ2-1; TRBD2 aligns across 9 bases. The CDR3 DNA reads TGTGCCAGCAACGGACTAGCGGAGCAGTTCTTC. This encodes CASNGLAEQFF.